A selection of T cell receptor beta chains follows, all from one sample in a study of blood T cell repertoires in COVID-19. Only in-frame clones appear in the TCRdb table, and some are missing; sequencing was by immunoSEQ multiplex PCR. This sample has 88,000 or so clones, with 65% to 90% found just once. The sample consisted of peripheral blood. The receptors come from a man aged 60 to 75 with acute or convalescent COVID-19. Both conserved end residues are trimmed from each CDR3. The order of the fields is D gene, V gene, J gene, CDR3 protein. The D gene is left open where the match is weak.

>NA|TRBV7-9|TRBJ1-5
ASSTGKSSSNQPQH
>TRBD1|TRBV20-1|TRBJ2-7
SASLTGETSEQY
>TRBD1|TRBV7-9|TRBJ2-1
ASSPGQGMDNEQF
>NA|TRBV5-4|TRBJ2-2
ASSLVGQANTGELF
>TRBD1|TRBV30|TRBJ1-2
AWARQGKSGYT
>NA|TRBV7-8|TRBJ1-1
ASSRQMNTEAF
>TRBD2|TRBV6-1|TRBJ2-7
ASSEGSSGVYEQY
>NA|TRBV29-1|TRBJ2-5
SVDGGNQETQY
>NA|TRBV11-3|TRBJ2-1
ASSSHRVAASYNEQF
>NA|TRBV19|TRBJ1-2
ATPDRSNYGYT
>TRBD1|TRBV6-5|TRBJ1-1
ASRSSGDRGLAF
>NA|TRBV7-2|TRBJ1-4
ASSPRSGATNEKLF
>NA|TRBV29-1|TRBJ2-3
SVGQVAGDTQY
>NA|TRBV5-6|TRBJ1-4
ASSLRRIANEKLF
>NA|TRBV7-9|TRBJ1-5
ASSYDGSNQPQH
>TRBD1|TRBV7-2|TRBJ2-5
ASSLVPRGKETQY
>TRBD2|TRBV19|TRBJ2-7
ASSGLAGAAAYEQY
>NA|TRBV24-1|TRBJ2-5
ATSDQQETQY
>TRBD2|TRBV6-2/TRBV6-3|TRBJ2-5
ASSYSILAGDYQETQY
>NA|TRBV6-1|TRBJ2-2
ASSESFQVPGELF
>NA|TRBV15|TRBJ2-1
ATSRTRSGSYNEQF
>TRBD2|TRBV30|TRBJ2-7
AWRARTSGNLYEQY
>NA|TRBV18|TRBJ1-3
ASSGAAGNTIY
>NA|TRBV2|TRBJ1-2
ASSEQGNYGYT
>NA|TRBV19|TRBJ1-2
ASSLTALYGYT
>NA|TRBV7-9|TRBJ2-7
ASSWRLSDRSYEQY
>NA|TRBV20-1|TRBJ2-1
SGRSYNEQF
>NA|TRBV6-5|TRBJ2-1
ASSLTSPGAYNEQF
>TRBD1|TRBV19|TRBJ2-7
ASSKGTGSYEQY
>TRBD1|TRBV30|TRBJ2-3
ANRGLTDTQY
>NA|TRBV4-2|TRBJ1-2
ASSQEGRRSYGYT
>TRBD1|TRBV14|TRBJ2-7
ASSRTGGPSSYEQY
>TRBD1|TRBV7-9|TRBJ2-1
ASSSPQGAGF
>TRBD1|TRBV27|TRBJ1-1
ASSLGTANMNTEAF
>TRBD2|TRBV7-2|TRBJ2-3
ASSLARGASGVFTDTQY
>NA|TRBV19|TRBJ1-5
ASSIGRGGNQPQH
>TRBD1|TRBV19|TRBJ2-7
ASSKPGQGSYEQY
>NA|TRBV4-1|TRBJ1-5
ASSQVRGGPQPQH
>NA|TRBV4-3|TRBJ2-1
ASSQSGTLNEQF
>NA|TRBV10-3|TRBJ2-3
AISKTGWTDTQY
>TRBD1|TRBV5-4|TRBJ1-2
ASSSGQGWYGYT
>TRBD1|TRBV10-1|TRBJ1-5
ASRRRKYRGSNQPQH
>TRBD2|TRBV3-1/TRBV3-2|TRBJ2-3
ASSQGTSRTDTQY
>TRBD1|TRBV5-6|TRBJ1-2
ASSLKGAGGYT
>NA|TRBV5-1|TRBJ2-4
ASSPSVSGGAPNIQY
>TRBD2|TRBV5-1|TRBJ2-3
ASSPSGGATDTQY
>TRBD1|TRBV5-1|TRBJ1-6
ASSLEGQGSPLH
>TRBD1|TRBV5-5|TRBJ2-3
ASSSYKQGAGDTQY
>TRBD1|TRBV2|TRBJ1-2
ASSETGGYGYT
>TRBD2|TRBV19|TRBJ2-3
ASRTSGASTDTQY
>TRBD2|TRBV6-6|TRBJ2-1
ASSYSASGGNEQF
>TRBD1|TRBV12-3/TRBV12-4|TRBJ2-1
ASSPDRDNEQF
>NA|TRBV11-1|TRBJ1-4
ASSFGAPNEKLF
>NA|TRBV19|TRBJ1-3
ASIKDNRSGNTIY
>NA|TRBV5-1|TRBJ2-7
ASSLAEGGSYEQY